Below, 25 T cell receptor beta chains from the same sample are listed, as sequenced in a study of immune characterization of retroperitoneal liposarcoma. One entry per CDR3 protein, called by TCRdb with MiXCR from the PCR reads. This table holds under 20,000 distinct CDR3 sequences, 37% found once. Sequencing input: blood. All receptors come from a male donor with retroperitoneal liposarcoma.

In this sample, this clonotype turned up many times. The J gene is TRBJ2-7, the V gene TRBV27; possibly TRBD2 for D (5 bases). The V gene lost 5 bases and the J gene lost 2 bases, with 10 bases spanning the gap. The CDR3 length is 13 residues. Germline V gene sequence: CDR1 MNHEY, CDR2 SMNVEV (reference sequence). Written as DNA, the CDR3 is TGTGCCAGCAGTCTAACGGGGACCTACGAGCAGTACTTC. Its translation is CASSLTGTYEQYF.

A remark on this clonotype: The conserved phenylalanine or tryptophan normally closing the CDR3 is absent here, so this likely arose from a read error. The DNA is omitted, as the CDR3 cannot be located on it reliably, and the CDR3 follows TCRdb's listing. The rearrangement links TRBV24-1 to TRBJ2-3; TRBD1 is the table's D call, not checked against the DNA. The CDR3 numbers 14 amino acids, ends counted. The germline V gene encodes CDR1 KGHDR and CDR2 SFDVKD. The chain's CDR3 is CATSETGTQETQFL.

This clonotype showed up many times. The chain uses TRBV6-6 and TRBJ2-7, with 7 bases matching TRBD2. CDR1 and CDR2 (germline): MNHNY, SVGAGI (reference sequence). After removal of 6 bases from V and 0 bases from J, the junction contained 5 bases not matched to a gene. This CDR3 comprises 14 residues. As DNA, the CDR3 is TGTGCCAGCAGACGGGGGGAAAGCTCCTACGAGCAGTACTTC. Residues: CASRRGESSYEQYF.

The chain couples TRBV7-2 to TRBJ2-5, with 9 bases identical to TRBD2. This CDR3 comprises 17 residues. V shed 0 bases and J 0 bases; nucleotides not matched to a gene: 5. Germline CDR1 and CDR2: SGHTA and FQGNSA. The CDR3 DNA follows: TGTGCCAGCAGCTTAGCGAGGAGCGGGGGGTACCAAGAGACCCAGTACTTC. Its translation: CASSLARSGGYQETQYF.

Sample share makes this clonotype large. The CDR3 nucleotides are TGTGCCACCAGCGCCCTAGGACCCGGGGAGCTGTTTTTT. It encodes CATSALGPGELFF. The rearrangement uses TRBV24-1 and TRBJ2-2; D is uncertain. The CDR3 length is 13 residues. CDR1 KGHDR and CDR2 SFDVKD come from the germline V gene. The V gene lost 7 bases and the J gene lost 6 bases, with 11 bases spanning the gap.

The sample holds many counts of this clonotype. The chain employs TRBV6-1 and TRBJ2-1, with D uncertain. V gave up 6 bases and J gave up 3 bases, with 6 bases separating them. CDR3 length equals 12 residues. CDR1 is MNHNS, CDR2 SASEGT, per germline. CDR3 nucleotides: TGTGCCAGCAGAGAATTCTACAATGAGCAGTTCTTC. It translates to CASREFYNEQFF.

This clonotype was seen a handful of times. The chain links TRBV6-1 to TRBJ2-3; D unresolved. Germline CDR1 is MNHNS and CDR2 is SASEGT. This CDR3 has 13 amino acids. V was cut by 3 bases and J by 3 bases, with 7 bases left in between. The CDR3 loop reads CASSDSWTDTQYF. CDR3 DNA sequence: TGTGCCAGCAGTGACTCGTGGACAGATACGCAGTATTTT.

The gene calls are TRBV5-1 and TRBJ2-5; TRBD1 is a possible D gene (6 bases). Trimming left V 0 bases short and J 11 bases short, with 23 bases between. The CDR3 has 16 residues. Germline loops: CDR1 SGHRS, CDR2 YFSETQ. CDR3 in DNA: TGCGCCAGCAGCTTGGGCGACAGGAGTTTTACGGATGAGCAGTACTTC. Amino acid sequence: CASSLGDRSFTDEQYF.

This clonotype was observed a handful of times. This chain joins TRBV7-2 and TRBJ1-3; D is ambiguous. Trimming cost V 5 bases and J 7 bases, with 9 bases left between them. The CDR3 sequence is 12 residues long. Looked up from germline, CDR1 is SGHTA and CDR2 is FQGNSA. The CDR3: CASSPSRNTIYF. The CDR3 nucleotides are TGTGCCAGCAGCCCTAGCCGGAACACCATATATTTT.

The CDR3 region has the DNA TGTGCCAGCAGTTTCGGACTAGACCTTAGCGTCGATGAGCAGTTCTTC. This gives the protein CASSFGLDLSVDEQFF. The V call is TRBV6-6, the J call TRBJ2-1; 7 bases match TRBD2. CDR3 length: 16 amino acids. The J segment lost 8 bases and the V segment lost 4 bases, leaving 14 bases of the junction unmatched. The germline gives CDR1 MNHNY, CDR2 SVGAGI (reference sequence).

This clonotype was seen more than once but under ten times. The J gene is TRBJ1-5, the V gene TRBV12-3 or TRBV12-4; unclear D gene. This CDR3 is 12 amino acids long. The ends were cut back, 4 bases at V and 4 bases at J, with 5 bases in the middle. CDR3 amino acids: CASSSPNQPQHF. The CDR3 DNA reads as TGTGCCAGCAGTTCCCCTAATCAGCCCCAGCATTTT.

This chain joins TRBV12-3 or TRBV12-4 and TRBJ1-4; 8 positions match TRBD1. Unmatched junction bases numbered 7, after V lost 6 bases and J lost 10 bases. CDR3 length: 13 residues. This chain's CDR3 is CASSLGQGGKLFF. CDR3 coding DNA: TGTGCCAGCAGCCTCGGACAGGGAGGAAAACTGTTTTTT.

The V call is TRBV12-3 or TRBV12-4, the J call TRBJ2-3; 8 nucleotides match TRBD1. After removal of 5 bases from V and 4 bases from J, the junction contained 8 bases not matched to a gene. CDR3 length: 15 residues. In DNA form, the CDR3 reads TGTGCCAGCAGTGCAGGACAGGGCGGCCCAGATACGCAGTATTTT. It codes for CASSAGQGGPDTQYF.

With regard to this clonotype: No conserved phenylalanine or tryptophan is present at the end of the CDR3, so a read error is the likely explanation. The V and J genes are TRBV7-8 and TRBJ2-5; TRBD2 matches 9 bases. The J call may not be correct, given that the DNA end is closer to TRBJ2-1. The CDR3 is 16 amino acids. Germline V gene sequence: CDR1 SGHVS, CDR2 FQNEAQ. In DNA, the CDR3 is TGTGCCAGCAGCTTAGAGTCTCCAGCGGGAGGACAGACCCAGTTCTTG. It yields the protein CASSLESPAGGQTQFL.

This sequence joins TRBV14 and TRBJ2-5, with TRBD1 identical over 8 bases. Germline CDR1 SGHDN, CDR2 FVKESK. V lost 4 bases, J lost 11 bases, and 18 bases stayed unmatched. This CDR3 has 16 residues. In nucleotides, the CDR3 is TGTGCCAGCAGCCCCTTTTTGGGACAGGAGAACAATGAGCAGTACTTC. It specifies CASSPFLGQENNEQYF.

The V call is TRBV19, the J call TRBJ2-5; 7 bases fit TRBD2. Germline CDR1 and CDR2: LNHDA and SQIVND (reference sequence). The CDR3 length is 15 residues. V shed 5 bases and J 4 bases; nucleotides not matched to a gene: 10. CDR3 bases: TGTGCCAGTAGTGTCTCCGCGGGAGACGGAGAGACCCAGTACTTC. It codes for CASSVSAGDGETQYF. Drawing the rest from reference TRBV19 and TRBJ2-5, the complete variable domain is DGGITQSPKYLFRKEGQNVTLSCEQNLNHDAMYWYRQDPGQGLRLIYYSQIVNDFQKGDIAEGYSVSREKKESFPLTVTSAQKNPTAFYLCASSVSAGDGETQYFGPGTRLLVL.

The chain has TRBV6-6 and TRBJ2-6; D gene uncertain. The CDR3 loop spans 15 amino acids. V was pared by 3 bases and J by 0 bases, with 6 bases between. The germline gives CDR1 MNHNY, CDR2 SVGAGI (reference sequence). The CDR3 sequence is CASSYSFSGANVLTF. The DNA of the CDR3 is TGTGCCAGCAGTTATTCCTTCTCTGGGGCCAACGTCCTGACTTTC.

DNA for the CDR3: TGTGCCAGCAGCCCGGTGGCTGGGACAGGGCCCTACGAGCAGTTCTTC. Its protein product is CASSPVAGTGPYEQFF. The V gene is TRBV3-1, the J gene TRBJ2-1; 9 nucleotides line up with TRBD1. Trimming removed 4 bases from V and 10 bases from J; junction bases left unmatched: 14. CDR1 and CDR2 (germline): LGHDT, YNNKEL (reference sequence). The CDR3 extends over 16 amino acids.

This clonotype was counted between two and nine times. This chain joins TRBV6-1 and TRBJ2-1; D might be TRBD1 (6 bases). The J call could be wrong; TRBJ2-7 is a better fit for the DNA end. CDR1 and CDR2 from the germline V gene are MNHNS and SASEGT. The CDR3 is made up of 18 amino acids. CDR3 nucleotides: TGTGCCAGCAGTTCAAACAAGGCTCGGACAGTCACCACCTACGAGCAGTACTTC. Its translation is CASSSNKARTVTTYEQYF.

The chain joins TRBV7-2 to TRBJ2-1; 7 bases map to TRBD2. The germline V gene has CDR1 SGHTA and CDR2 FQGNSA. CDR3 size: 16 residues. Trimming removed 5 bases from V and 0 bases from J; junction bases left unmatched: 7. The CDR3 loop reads CASSVGTTSSYNEQFF. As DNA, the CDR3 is TGTGCCAGCAGCGTTGGGACTACAAGCTCCTACAATGAGCAGTTCTTC.

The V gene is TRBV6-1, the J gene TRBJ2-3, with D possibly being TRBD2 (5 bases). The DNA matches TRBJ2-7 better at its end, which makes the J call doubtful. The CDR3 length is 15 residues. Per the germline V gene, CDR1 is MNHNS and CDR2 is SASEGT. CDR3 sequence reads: CASSSRGMTSYEQYF. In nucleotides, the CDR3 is TGTGCCAGCAGTTCACGGGGTATGACTTCGTACGAGCAGTACTTC.

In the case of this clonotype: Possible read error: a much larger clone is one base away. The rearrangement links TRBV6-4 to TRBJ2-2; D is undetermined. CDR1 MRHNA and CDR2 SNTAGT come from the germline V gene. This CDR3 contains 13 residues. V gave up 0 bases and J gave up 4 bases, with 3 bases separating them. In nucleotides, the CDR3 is TGTGCCAGCAGTGACTCGAGCACCGGGGAGCTGTTTTTT. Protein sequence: CASSDSSTGELFF.

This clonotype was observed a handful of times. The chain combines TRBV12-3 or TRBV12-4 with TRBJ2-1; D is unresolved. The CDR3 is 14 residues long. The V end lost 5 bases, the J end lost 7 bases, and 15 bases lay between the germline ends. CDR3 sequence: CASSLLAIRNEQFF. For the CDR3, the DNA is TGTGCCAGCAGTCTCCTCGCAATTAGGAATGAGCAGTTCTTC.

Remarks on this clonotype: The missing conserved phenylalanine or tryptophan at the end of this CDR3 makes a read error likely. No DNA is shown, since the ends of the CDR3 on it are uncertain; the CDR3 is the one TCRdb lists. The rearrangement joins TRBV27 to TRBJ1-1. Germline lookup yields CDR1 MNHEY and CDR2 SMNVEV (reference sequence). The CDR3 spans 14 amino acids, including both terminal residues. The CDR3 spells CASSSYPLNTDGLS.

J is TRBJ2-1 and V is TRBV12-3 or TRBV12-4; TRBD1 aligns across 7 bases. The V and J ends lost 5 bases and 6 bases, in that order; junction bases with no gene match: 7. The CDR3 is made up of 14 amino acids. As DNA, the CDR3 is TGTGCCAGCAGTCCTGGACAGGCGGGCAATGAGCAGTTCTTC. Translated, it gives CASSPGQAGNEQFF.